This is a list of T cell receptor beta chains from one sample in a study of T-cell reconstitution after alpha-beta-depleted transplantation in children. In TCRdb, the PCR reads were re-called with MiXCR into one record per CDR3 protein. The top ten clones hold under 5.5% of a sample with 250,000 or so distinct CDR3 sequences, roughly 25% of them seen once. The sample was PBMCs, mostly from graft donor cells, taken 360 days after TCRalphabeta/CD19-depleted stem cell transplant. The source of these receptors is a female patient aged 2-9 years who had a stem cell transplant for congenital amegakaryocytic thrombocytopenia, so the T cells may come from the graft donor. CDR3s include the opening cysteine and the closing phenylalanine or tryptophan. D genes are given only for firm matches. Clone size is given for some rows only: seen once, a few or many times, or a class if the clone is expanded.

TRBJ2-3 few - TRBV20-1 CSASPRQGLPDTQYF TGCAGTGCTAGCCCCCGACAAGGTCTTCCAGATACGCAGTATTTT
TRBJ2-7 - - TRBV20-1 CSAREETGTSYEQYF TGCAGTGCTAGAGAAGAAACAGGGACCTCCTACGAGCAGTACTTC
TRBJ2-6 - - TRBV5-1 CASSFGHLPTGANVLTF TGCGCCAGCAGCTTCGGACACCTTCCGACTGGGGCCAACGTCCTGACTTTC
TRBJ2-4 - - TRBV5-1 CASSLPGTKNIQYF TGCGCCAGCAGCTTACCCGGGACCAAAAACATTCAGTACTTC
TRBJ2-2 few - TRBV12-3/TRBV12-4 CASSRYTGELFF TGTGCCAGCAGTCGTTACACCGGGGAGCTGTTTTTT
TRBJ2-2 - TRBD2 TRBV18 CASSPLAGVANTGELFF TGTGCCAGCTCACCCCTAGCGGGGGTAGCGAACACCGGGGAGCTGTTTTTT
TRBJ2-1 few - TRBV3-1 CASSHRKLYNEQFF TGTGCCAGCAGCCATAGGAAACTGTACAATGAGCAGTTCTTC
TRBJ2-3 - - TRBV25-1 CASSELGKRGTDTQYF TGTGCCAGCAGTGAATTGGGCAAAAGGGGCACAGATACGCAGTATTTT
TRBJ2-7 - - TRBV12-5 CASGTWETFLAYEQYF TGTGCTAGTGGAACGTGGGAGACATTTTTGGCCTACGAGCAGTACTTC
TRBJ1-2 - - TRBV7-2 CASSFARGRRQQNNYGFTF TGTGCCAGCAGCTTCGCTCGGGGGCGAAGACAGCAAAATAACTATGGCTTCACCTTC
TRBJ2-5 - TRBD1 TRBV20-1 CSAWDRLETQYF TGCAGTGCTTGGGACAGGTTGGAGACCCAGTACTTC
TRBJ2-1 - TRBD2 TRBV5-1 CASSQKLAGVSYNEQFF TGCGCCAGCAGCCAAAAGTTAGCGGGAGTGTCCTACAATGAGCAGTTCTTC
TRBJ2-7 many - TRBV10-3 CAISDRVPSYEQYF TGTGCCATCAGTGATCGAGTTCCCTCCTACGAGCAGTACTTC
TRBJ2-2 few TRBD1 TRBV5-1 CASSFWGQDSFTGELFF TGCGCCAGCAGCTTCTGGGGACAGGATTCCTTCACCGGGGAGCTGTTTTTT
TRBJ2-7 - TRBD2 TRBV7-8 CASSEGLAGAEQYF TGTGCCAGCAGCGAGGGACTAGCGGGAGCTGAGCAGTACTTC
TRBJ2-7 - - TRBV5-1 CASSLEVSASYEQYF TGCGCCAGCAGCTTGGAGGTGTCAGCCTCCTACGAGCAGTACTTC
TRBJ2-7 - - TRBV5-1 CASSLGWDVYEQYF TGCGCCAGCAGCTTGGGGTGGGACGTCTACGAGCAGTACTTC
TRBJ2-7 - - TRBV5-1 CASSSRDTGEQYF TGCGCCAGCAGCTCGCGGGACACGGGCGAGCAGTACTTC
TRBJ1-2 - - TRBV4-1 CASSQVGGLGYTF TGCGCCAGCAGCCAAGTTGGGGGGTTGGGCTACACCTTC
TRBJ2-7 - - TRBV21-1 CASSNRTGVAYEQYF TGTGCCAGCAGCAACAGAACAGGGGTAGCCTACGAGCAGTACTTC
TRBJ1-5 few - TRBV11-2 CASGPPTPNQPQHF TGTGCCAGCGGACCACCGACCCCAAATCAGCCCCAGCATTTT
TRBJ2-3 few - TRBV12-3/TRBV12-4 CASSRPASSTDTQYF TGTGCCAGCAGTCGACCGGCTTCTAGCACAGATACGCAGTATTTT
TRBJ2-1 many TRBD1 TRBV7-9 CASTRMGQVGNEQFF TGTGCCAGCACCCGTATGGGACAGGTCGGCAATGAGCAGTTCTTC
TRBJ1-4 few - TRBV5-1 CASTQNSPTNEKLFF TGCGCCAGCACGCAGAACAGCCCAACTAATGAAAAACTGTTTTTT
TRBJ2-2 - - TRBV5-1 CASSSTGLNTGELFF TGCGCCAGCAGCAGTACAGGATTGAACACCGGGGAGCTGTTTTTT
TRBJ1-6 few - TRBV12-3/TRBV12-4 CASSFRGTLGSPLHF TGTGCCAGCAGTTTCAGAGGGACCCTTGGTTCACCCCTCCACTTT
TRBJ1-5 many - TRBV28 CASRRVGNQPQHF TGTGCCAGCAGAAGGGTAGGCAATCAGCCCCAGCATTTT
TRBJ2-2 few TRBD1 TRBV7-6 CASSQGQGADGELFF TGTGCCAGCAGCCAGGGACAGGGGGCGGACGGGGAGCTGTTTTTT
TRBJ1-5 - - TRBV19 CASQDRFNQPQHF TGTGCCAGTCAAGACAGGTTCAATCAGCCCCAGCATTTT
TRBJ2-1 many - TRBV5-1 CASSQGHRASYNEQFF TGCGCCAGCAGCCAGGGGCATAGGGCCAGTTACAATGAGCAGTTCTTC
TRBJ2-2 - - TRBV9 CASSVHTNTGELFF TGTGCCAGCAGCGTCCACACAAACACCGGGGAGCTGTTTTTT
TRBJ2-2 - TRBD2 TRBV4-2 CASSQARGTRSTGELFF TGTGCCAGCAGCCAAGCACGGGGGACTAGAAGTACCGGGGAGCTGTTTTTT
TRBJ2-1 - TRBD1 TRBV18 CASSPPYRGRPPYNEQFF TGTGCCAGCTCACCACCGTACAGGGGGCGGCCCCCCTACAATGAGCAGTTCTTC
TRBJ2-1 - TRBD2 TRBV29-1 CSVKGVPSGPSSYNEQFF TGCAGCGTGAAGGGAGTGCCTAGCGGTCCTAGCTCCTACAATGAGCAGTTCTTC
TRBJ1-6 few - TRBV4-1 CASSQVVGSLHF TGCGCCAGCAGCCAAGTGGTGGGATCCCTCCACTTT
TRBJ2-7 - TRBD2 TRBV10-3 CATGGDSAVPHSGEQYF TGTGCCACCGGGGGGGACTCGGCGGTCCCACATTCAGGCGAGCAGTACTTC
TRBJ2-1 few TRBD2 TRBV5-1 CASSFRKPGTSVYEQFF TGCGCCAGCAGCTTTCGTAAACCCGGGACTAGCGTCTATGAGCAGTTCTTC
TRBJ2-3 - - TRBV15 CATSRDAVRRYTQYF TGTGCCACCAGCAGAGATGCGGTCAGGCGGTATACGCAGTATTTT
TRBJ1-3 - TRBD1 TRBV10-3 CAIKYTGEGNTIYF TGTGCCATCAAATACACAGGGGAAGGAAACACCATATATTTT
TRBJ1-1 - - TRBV3-1 CASSPTGREAFF TGTGCCAGCAGCCCCACAGGCAGGGAAGCTTTCTTT
TRBJ1-5 - - TRBV20-1 CSAEGGTANQPQHF TGCAGTGCTGAGGGAGGGACGGCGAATCAGCCCCAGCATTTT
TRBJ1-1 - - TRBV7-3 CASSLFPRGEAFF TGTGCCAGCAGCTTATTCCCCAGGGGTGAAGCTTTCTTT
TRBJ1-1 - - TRBV6-5 CASFRNTEAFF TGTGCCAGCTTCAGAAACACTGAAGCTTTCTTT
TRBJ2-5 few - TRBV12-3/TRBV12-4 CASSFSLRRRETQYF TGTGCCAGCAGTTTCTCTCTCCGACGGCGGGAGACCCAGTACTTC
TRBJ2-1 few TRBD2 TRBV7-2 CASSSPGLAGGPEQFF TGTGCCAGCAGCTCGCCGGGACTAGCGGGAGGGCCAGAGCAGTTCTTC
TRBJ1-1 - - TRBV6-5 CASSNHAGALPSAAFF TGTGCCAGCAGTAACCACGCCGGGGCCCTGCCGTCGGCAGCTTTCTTT
TRBJ2-3 - - TRBV6-5 CASSYPAYRVRTDTQYF TGTGCCAGCAGTTACCCGGCCTACAGGGTCCGAACAGATACGCAGTATTTT
TRBJ1-5 - TRBD1 TRBV4-1 CASSQGRQGGVSNQPQHF TGCGCCAGCAGCCAAGGGAGACAGGGGGGTGTTAGCAATCAGCCCCAGCATTTT
TRBJ2-7 many - TRBV21-1 CASSKGGRPYEQYF TGTGCCAGCAGCAAAGGGGGCAGACCCTACGAGCAGTACTTC